The present entry profiles one T cell receptor (beta chain) with its context. What it binds is not known. CDR3 size: 14 residues. Trimming shortened V by 1 base and J by 2 bases, and 7 bases separated the two germline ends. Germline-derived CDR1 and CDR2 are SGHAT and FQNNGV. This sample stems from a study of cytomegalovirus exposure and HLA in healthy donors. Study-level points and caveats: Cytomegalovirus association was assigned to some 160 TCR beta chains. TCR beta V segments were, for the most part, productive about 87% or about 30% of the time in an earlier analysis. High specificity and sensitivity for cytomegalovirus status were reported for the classifier. Analysis was performed later, and it showed HLA-associated TCR beta chains to be more clonally expanded than equally common others.

Both 60 Vbeta primers and 13 Jbeta primers went into the PCR. Measured with immunoSEQ multiplex PCR; TCRdb has only the in-frame clones, and not every one. The table shows 150,000 to 200,000 clones, with under 80% occurring only once. This sequence joins TRBV11-2 and TRBJ2-3; D is unresolved. This TCR came from a female donor in good health and CMV-seronegative. The material sequenced was PBMCs. In DNA form, the CDR3 reads TGTGCCAGCAGCTTAGGCAGTTTCACAGATACGCAGTATTTT. Residues: CASSLGSFTDTQYF.